These 30 T cell receptor beta chains share one sample of origin, sequenced in a study of cytomegalovirus exposure and HLA in healthy donors listed by TCRdb under 2017. Library preparation was by the immunoSEQ multiplex PCR assay. The multiplex PCR relied on a mix of 60 forward primers for TCR Vbeta segments and 13 reverse primers for TCR Jbeta segments. TCRdb mirrors the immuneACCESS table, restricted to in-frame sequences. Some clones are absent from its copies; in checked studies, under half trace to an unresolved V gene, and the reason for the others is unknown. For this sample there are 150,000 to 200,000 clones; approximately 71% appear just once. Over 1.2% of the sample comes from the top ten. The sequencing input was PBMCs. These TCRs come from a girl aged 10-17 years in good health and CMV-seronegative.

This chain connects TRBV27 to TRBJ2-7; 9 nucleotides line up with TRBD1. The CDR3 has 13 residues. V was clipped by 6 bases and J by 3 bases; unmatched bases: 3. Germline V gene data show CDR1 as MNHEY and CDR2 as SMNVEV (reference sequence). The CDR3 sequence is CASRGQGIYEQYF. The CDR3 DNA sequence: TGTGCCAGCAGGGGACAGGGAATCTACGAGCAGTACTTC.

J is TRBJ2-5 and V is TRBV27; 10 bases line up with TRBD2. The CDR3 spans 16 residues. The germline V gene has CDR1 MNHEY and CDR2 SMNVEV (reference sequence). J was trimmed by 0 bases and V by 4 bases; bases with no gene match: 5. The CDR3 region is CASSSLLAGYQETQYF. CDR3 sequence (DNA): TGTGCCAGCAGTTCGTTACTAGCGGGGTACCAAGAGACCCAGTACTTC.

This rearrangement joins TRBV4-1 to TRBJ1-2; 8 bases line up with TRBD1. Germline CDR1 is MGHRA and CDR2 is YSYEKL. V gave up 2 bases and J gave up 9 bases; unmatched junction bases: 8. This CDR3 has 14 amino acids. In DNA form, the CDR3 reads TGCGCCAGCAGCCAACCCGGGACAGGTATACGCTACACCTTC. Translation gives CASSQPGTGIRYTF.

This chain joins TRBV4-1 and TRBJ2-1, with unresolved D. CDR3 length equals 16 residues. Trimming left V 0 bases short and J 1 base short, with 10 bases between. CDR1 and CDR2 from the germline V gene are MGHRA and YSYEKL. DNA for the CDR3: TGCGCCAGCAGCCAAGACTGGGCAGAATCCTACAATGAGCAGTTCTTC. Encoded protein: CASSQDWAESYNEQFF.

The chain recombines TRBV6-1 with TRBJ2-7; the D is unclear. CDR1 and CDR2 from the germline V gene are MNHNS and SASEGT. The CDR3 loop spans 12 amino acids. V was trimmed by 7 bases and J by 0 bases, leaving 7 bases between them. The CDR3 reads CASTSLSYEQYF. The CDR3, as DNA: TGTGCCAGCACGTCCCTCTCCTACGAGCAGTACTTC.

As for this clone: Its ends do not fully match the called genes, so a read error is possible. The chain has TRBV5-1 and TRBJ1-3; D unresolved. The CDR3 is 15 residues long. Germline V CDR1 and CDR2: SGHRS, YFSETQ. CDR3 bases: TGCGCCAGCAGCTTGGATCGAGGGCTTGGAAACGCCATATATTTT. This encodes CASSLDRGLGNAIYF. Full variable domain (missing parts from reference TRBV5-1 and TRBJ1-3): KAGVTQTPRYLIKTRGQQVTLSCSPISGHRSVSWYQQTPGQGLQFLFEYFSETQRNKGNFPGRFSGRQFSNSRSEMNVSTLELGDSALYLCASSLDRGLGNAIYFGEGSWLTVV.

This clone was seen a few times. This chain joins TRBV7-9 and TRBJ1-2; weak D call: TRBD1 (6 bases). CDR3 size: 15 residues. Germline assignment: CDR1 SEHNR and CDR2 FQNEAQ (reference sequence). V was cut by 8 bases and J by 3 bases, with 19 bases left in between. CDR3 nucleotide sequence: TGTGCCAGCCGGGTTGGACAGTCTACTGACTATGGCTACACCTTC. As protein: CASRVGQSTDYGYTF.

The chain links TRBV30 to TRBJ2-2, with TRBD1 matching 11 bases. V trimming: 8 bases; J trimming: 8 bases; junction bases outside the gene matches: 13. This CDR3 spans 15 amino acids. The V gene's germline CDR1 is GTSNPN and CDR2 SVGIG (reference sequence). CDR3 in amino acids: CAGLRGQGDWGELFF. CDR3 in DNA: TGTGCCGGCCTCCGGGGACAGGGGGATTGGGGGGAGCTGTTTTTT.

The rearrangement uses TRBV6-1 and TRBJ2-4; no clear D. Germline loops: CDR1 MNHNS, CDR2 SASEGT. This CDR3 has 14 amino acids. The V end was cut by 7 bases, the J end by 2 bases, with 12 bases between. The CDR3 protein is CASTVHITKNIQYF. The CDR3 DNA sequence: TGTGCCAGCACCGTACATATAACCAAAAACATTCAGTACTTC.

V and J are TRBV6-1 and TRBJ1-2, with 11 bases identical to TRBD1. CDR1 and CDR2 from the germline V gene are MNHNS and SASEGT. This CDR3 spans 14 amino acids. J gave up 8 bases and V 1 base, and 3 bases lay outside the gene matches. The CDR3 DNA sequence: TGTGCCAGCAGTGAAGGGACAGGGGGCAGAGGCTACACCTTC. It translates to CASSEGTGGRGYTF.

This sequence joins TRBV27 and TRBJ2-1, with D possibly matching TRBD2 (5 bases). The germline V and J ends were trimmed by 2 bases and 8 bases, with 7 bases remaining between them. From germline, CDR1 is MNHEY and CDR2 SMNVEV (reference sequence). The CDR3 is made up of 12 amino acids. This chain's CDR3 is CASSLIAHEQFF. CDR3 nucleotide sequence: TGTGCCAGCAGTTTAATAGCGCATGAGCAGTTCTTC.

This clone was seen more than once but under ten times. The rearrangement joins TRBV30 to TRBJ2-4; 8 nucleotides align to TRBD1. With 1 base clipped from V and 9 bases from J, the junction kept 14 bases outside the gene matches. The germline CDR1 and CDR2 sequences are GTSNPN and SVGIG (reference sequence). The CDR3 has 16 residues. CDR3 coding DNA: TGTGCCTGGAGTGGGGGGTGGGGACAGGTCATCACCATTCAGTACTTC. The encoded protein is CAWSGGWGQVITIQYF.

The J gene is TRBJ1-5, the V gene TRBV2, with TRBD1 as a possible D gene (5 bases). The germline V and J ends were trimmed by 6 bases and 7 bases, with 22 bases remaining between them. Germline CDR1 SNHLY, CDR2 FYNNEI. The CDR3 loop spans 16 amino acids. The CDR3 region has the DNA TGTGCCAGCAGCCAGGACATCTCCTTAGCGGGACAGCCCCAGCATTTT. Translating gives CASSQDISLAGQPQHF.

This clone showed up just a few times. The chain couples TRBV4-1 to TRBJ1-2, with D tentatively TRBD1 (6 bases). The CDR3 length is 14 residues. The germline gives CDR1 MGHRA, CDR2 YSYEKL. V shed 0 bases and J shed 4 bases, with 9 bases lying between them. CDR3 in DNA: TGCGCCAGCAGCCAAGAAGGACAGTTCTATGGCTACACCTTC. Translating it yields CASSQEGQFYGYTF.

This chain connects TRBV15 to TRBJ2-1; a weak D match, TRBD2 (5 bases). The V gene's germline CDR1 is LNHNV and CDR2 YYDKDF (reference sequence). The CDR3 contains 13 residues. V was clipped by 0 bases and J by 6 bases, with 6 bases between them. For the CDR3, the DNA is TGTGCCACCAGCAGAGATGAGGGCAATGAGCAGTTCTTC. Its translation is CATSRDEGNEQFF. Filled out from reference TRBV15 and TRBJ2-1, the complete variable domain reads DAMVIQNPRYQVTQFGKPVTLSCSQTLNHNVMYWYQQKSSQAPKLLFHYYDKDFNNEADTPDNFQSRRPNTSFCFLDIRSPGLGDTAMYLCATSRDEGNEQFFGPGTRLTVL.

The chain uses TRBV25-1 and TRBJ1-4, with a tentative D call TRBD1 (5 bases). CDR1 and CDR2 (germline): MGHDK, SYGVNS. V was trimmed by 2 bases and J by 17 bases, leaving 18 bases between them. This CDR3 is 13 amino acids long. Here the CDR3 DNA reads TGTGCCAGCAGTGAACAGGGCCACAAGGGGATTTTTTTT. Protein sequence: CASSEQGHKGIFF.

The rearrangement uses TRBV5-1 and TRBJ1-5, with D hard to call. In germline, CDR1 is SGHRS, CDR2 YFSETQ. The CDR3 is 15 residues long. The V gene lost 0 bases and the J gene lost 7 bases, with 14 bases spanning the gap. This chain's CDR3 is CASSLGALPEQPQHF. The CDR3 nucleotides are TGCGCCAGCAGCTTGGGTGCACTACCGGAACAGCCCCAGCATTTT.

The chain links TRBV5-4 to TRBJ1-4; possibly TRBD1 for D (5 bases). V was pared by 1 base and J by 8 bases, with 12 bases between. The V gene's germline CDR1 is SGHNT and CDR2 YYREEE (reference sequence). The CDR3 is 14 residues long. In DNA, the CDR3 is TGTGCCAGCAGCTTGCGGGGGTTCGAGGAAAAACTGTTTTTT. It yields the protein CASSLRGFEEKLFF.

The rearrangement uses TRBV6-6 and TRBJ1-6, with 8 bases aligning to TRBD1. V was pared by 6 bases and J by 8 bases, with 6 bases of the junction left unmatched. This CDR3 is built from 14 residues. Germline CDR1 reads MNHNY; CDR2 reads SVGAGI (reference sequence). The CDR3 loop reads CASSFPGGDSPLHF. The CDR3 coding sequence is TGTGCCAGCAGCTTCCCAGGGGGCGATTCACCCCTCCACTTT.

The chain couples TRBV7-9 to TRBJ2-1; D is possibly TRBD2 (6 bases). Germline values: CDR1 SEHNR, CDR2 FQNEAQ (reference sequence). This CDR3 contains 13 residues. V shed 5 bases and J shed 6 bases, with 11 bases lying between them. The CDR3 coding sequence is TGTGCCAGCAGCCTCCTCGGGAGCAATGAGCAGTTCTTC. Residues: CASSLLGSNEQFF.

The table lists this clone with a few counts. The rearrangement links TRBV6-5 to TRBJ2-7, with 8 bases fitting TRBD1. This CDR3 is built from 15 residues. Germline V CDR1 and CDR2: MNHEY, SVGAGI. J gave up 2 bases and V 2 bases, and 5 bases lay outside the gene matches. CDR3 sequence reads: CASSYEGQGTYEQYF. CDR3 DNA sequence: TGTGCCAGCAGTTACGAAGGACAGGGAACCTACGAGCAGTACTTC.

This chain connects TRBV18 to TRBJ1-6, with D tentatively TRBD1 (6 bases). Germline V CDR1 and CDR2: KGHSH, LQKENI. The CDR3 totals 14 residues. V lost 6 bases and J lost 10, with 16 bases in between. CDR3 sequence reads: CASSIDRSWSPLHF. For the CDR3, the DNA is TGTGCCAGCTCGATAGACAGGAGTTGGTCACCCCTCCACTTT.

The V and J genes are TRBV4-1 and TRBJ2-1, with no clear D. Germline V gene sequence: CDR1 MGHRA, CDR2 YSYEKL. The CDR3 loop spans 12 amino acids. The V end lost 4 bases, the J end lost 9 bases, and 10 bases lay between the germline ends. Written as DNA, the CDR3 is TGCGCCAGCAGCCCCATCCTAGGTGAGCAGTTCTTC. It yields the protein CASSPILGEQFF.

Concerning this clone itself: The same CDR3 can be traced to other DNA sequences in this sample. CDR3 residues: CASSPGRGYGYTF. The CDR3, as DNA: TGTGCCAGCTCCCCCGGCCGGGGCTATGGCTACACCTTC. The chain joins TRBV18 to TRBJ1-2, with D unclear. Trimming took off 6 bases at V and 4 bases at J, with 12 bases between the two ends. CDR3 length equals 13 residues. Germline CDR1 KGHSH, CDR2 LQKENI.

The chain recombines TRBV2 with TRBJ2-7, with a possible D match to TRBD1 (5 bases). The CDR3 spans 14 residues. The germline V gene has CDR1 SNHLY and CDR2 FYNNEI. V lost 2 bases and J lost 3, with 11 bases in between. The CDR3 is CASSERGQDYEQYF. DNA of the CDR3: TGTGCCAGCAGTGAAAGGGGTCAAGACTACGAGCAGTACTTC.

This clone has only a few counts. The rearrangement uses TRBV7-2 and TRBJ2-5, with 7 bases matching TRBD2. Germline assignment: CDR1 SGHTA and CDR2 FQGNSA. CDR3 length: 14 residues. The junction had 9 bases not matched to a gene; V was cut back by 7 bases and J by 4 bases. The CDR3: CASTVGGGGETQYF. The DNA of the CDR3 is TGTGCCAGCACCGTGGGCGGGGGAGGAGAGACCCAGTACTTC.

V is TRBV6-6 and J is TRBJ1-1; possible D gene TRBD1, 5 bases. Germline V gives CDR1 MNHNY, CDR2 SVGAGI (reference sequence). Trimming removed 2 bases from V and 3 bases from J, with 10 bases in between. The CDR3 length is 14 residues. CDR3 nucleotide sequence: TGTGCCAGCAGTTACGGGGCAGATTACACTGAAGCTTTCTTT. Translating gives CASSYGADYTEAFF.

This sequence joins TRBV5-1 and TRBJ2-3; 9 bases match TRBD2. The germline V gene encodes CDR1 SGHRS and CDR2 YFSETQ. V lost 0 bases and J lost 5; bases outside the gene matches: 1. The CDR3 length is 14 residues. The CDR3 DNA reads as TGCGCCAGCAGCTTGGGTAGCGGGGGAGATACGCAGTATTTT. Translating it yields CASSLGSGGDTQYF.

The chain carries TRBV9 and TRBJ2-1; D might be TRBD2 (6 bases). CDR3 length: 14 residues. Germline V CDR1 and CDR2: SGDLS, YYNGEE. V was clipped by 0 bases and J by 13 bases, with 17 bases between them. CDR3 nucleotides: TGTGCCAGCAGCGTAGGGTTAGGGACTCTAGATCAGTTCTTC. Translation gives CASSVGLGTLDQFF. Full variable domain (rest looked up from reference TRBV9 and TRBJ2-1): DSGVTQTPKHLITATGQRVTLRCSPRSGDLSVYWYQQSLDQGLQFLIQYYNGEERAKGNILERFSAQQFPDLHSELNLSSLELGDSALYFCASSVGLGTLDQFFGPGTRLTVL.

The rearrangement joins TRBV5-4 to TRBJ2-7, with D perhaps TRBD1 (6 bases). The V gene's germline CDR1 is SGHNT and CDR2 YYREEE (reference sequence). CDR3 length: 13 residues. V was trimmed by 0 bases and J by 5 bases, leaving 9 bases between them. CDR3 loop: CASSLDREDEQYF. As DNA, the CDR3 is TGTGCCAGCAGCTTGGACAGGGAAGACGAGCAGTACTTC. The complete variable domain, with remaining parts taken from reference TRBV5-4 and TRBJ2-7, reads ETGVTQSPTHLIKTRGQQVTLRCSSQSGHNTVSWYQQALGQGPQFIFQYYREEENGRGNFPPRFSGLQFPNYSSELNVNALELDDSALYLCASSLDREDEQYFGPGTRLTVT.